The present T cell receptor (beta chain) was sequenced within a study of shared clonotypes between healthy human individuals. About the study: Per donor, CD8 memory used one plate, CD8 naive used two, CD4 memory used three and CD4 naive used three. Study outcomes and limitations: Around 5.4% of naive CD4 clonotypes were common to several donors. Researchers sampled blood only, noting tissue repertoires likely differ.

As for this clone: The antigen is unknown.

Some clones are missing from TCRdb's copy, which holds only in-frame ones; the method was immunoSEQ multiplex PCR. The sample has some 1.4 million clones, more than 95% seen once. Germline trimming cut 0 bases from V and 1 base from J; bases unmatched to any gene: 3. CDR3 size: 16 residues. From germline, CDR1 is SGHTS and CDR2 YDEGEE. The J gene is TRBJ2-3, the V gene TRBV5-8; the match to TRBD1 covers 9 bases. Input material: naive CD4+ T cells sorted from blood. Indicated subset: CD45RA+ positively selected. The TCR comes from a man aged 25-45 years in good health. CDR3 sequence: CASSLGQGVRTDTQYF. The DNA of the CDR3 is TGTGCCAGCAGCTTGGGACAGGGGGTCCGCACAGATACGCAGTATTTT.